This TCR beta chain was sequenced for a study of shared clonotypes between healthy human individuals. Sequencing was performed with immunoSEQ multiplex PCR; in TCRdb, only in-frame clones are kept and a portion is missing. The profile shows approximately 1,500,000 clones, roughly 96% of them singletons. The V end lost 3 bases, the J end lost 0 bases, and 18 bases lay between the germline ends. Germline V lookup: CDR1 KGHSH, CDR2 LQKENI. The CDR3 is 17 residues long. Sequenced input: naive CD4+ T cells sorted from blood. Subset specified: CD45RA+ positively selected. This chain links TRBV18 with TRBJ2-7, with D hard to call. This sequence originates from a man younger than 40 in good health. CDR3 coding DNA: TGTGCCAGCTCACCCCGTCCTCCGAGCGCGATCTCCTACGAGCAGTACTTC. Translating gives CASSPRPPSAISYEQYF.